The rows below give T cell receptor beta chains drawn from one sample of a study of cytomegalovirus exposure and HLA in healthy donors. Data came from immunoSEQ multiplex PCR; TCRdb stores just in-frame clones and leaves some out. Of 150,000 to 200,000 clones listed, almost 80% were seen once; the top ten hold 1.3%. The material sequenced was PBMCs. The receptors derive from a woman between 50 and 59 years old in good health and CMV-seronegative. Each CDR3 is given with its conserved first and last residue. A D gene is named only where the DNA matches it firmly. A clone size is listed for some rows: how often the clone was seen (once, few, many), or a class if it is expanded.

>NA|TRBV7-2|TRBJ1-1|once
TGTGCCAGCAGCTTAGGGCAGGAAACTGAAGCTTTCTTT
CASSLGQETEAFF
>TRBD2|TRBV5-1|TRBJ2-1|few
TGCGCCAGCAGCCCGGGACTAGGTGAGCAGTTCTTC
CASSPGLGEQFF
>NA|TRBV5-4|TRBJ2-7|NA
TGTGCCAGCAGCTTCGCCGGAGTCTACGAGCAGTACTTC
CASSFAGVYEQYF
>TRBD1|TRBV19|TRBJ2-6|NA
TGTGCCAGTAGTTTACAGGGGGTCGCCTCTGGGGCCAACGTCCTGACTTTC
CASSLQGVASGANVLTF
>TRBD2|TRBV29-1|TRBJ2-7|NA
TGCAGCGTTGAAGGCACTAGCGGGGGCCCAGCCTACGAGCAGTACTTC
CSVEGTSGGPAYEQYF
>NA|TRBV14|TRBJ2-7|NA
TGTGCCAGCAGCCAAAACCGGGGAATCTACGAGCAGTACTTC
CASSQNRGIYEQYF
>TRBD2|TRBV7-9|TRBJ2-1|NA
TGTGCCAGCAGACGGACGGGAGGGCCGGAGGAGCAGTTCTTC
CASRRTGGPEEQFF
>NA|TRBV6-5|TRBJ1-4|NA
TGTGCCAGCAGCCGGGACTCGGGGGGGGAAAAACTGTTTTTT
CASSRDSGGEKLFF
>TRBD1|TRBV6-5|TRBJ2-7|once
TGTGCCAGCAGTTACTCCGACAGGGTCGAGCAGTACTTC
CASSYSDRVEQYF
>TRBD1|TRBV4-1|TRBJ1-5|NA
TGCGCCAGCAGCCAAGATGGGGGGACAGGCAATCAGCCCCAGCATTTT
CASSQDGGTGNQPQHF
>TRBD1|TRBV6-5|TRBJ2-1|NA
TGTGCCAGCAGTTACTCAGGGACAGGGTCCTACAATGAGCAGTTCTTC
CASSYSGTGSYNEQFF
>NA|TRBV14|TRBJ2-1|NA
TGTGCCAGCACCACTAGGGACAATGAGCAGTTCTTC
CASTTRDNEQFF
>TRBD1|TRBV28|TRBJ2-6|NA
TGTGCCAGCAGTATCCCGGGACAGGGTTGGGGGGCCAACGTCCTGACTTTC
CASSIPGQGWGANVLTF
>NA|TRBV7-2|TRBJ2-5|NA
TGTGCCAGCAGCAGAGAGCCTAAGGAGACCCAGTACTTC
CASSREPKETQYF
>NA|TRBV6-5|TRBJ1-1|medium-sized
TGTGCCAGCAGCCAACAGGGGAACACTGAAGCTTTCTTT
CASSQQGNTEAFF
>NA|TRBV7-6|TRBJ2-7|NA
TGTGCCAGCAGCTCCTCCAGGGAGCAGTACTTC
CASSSSREQYF
>NA|TRBV6-5|TRBJ1-3|few
TGTGCCAGCAGTTACTCCGGGGAATCGGGAAACACCATATATTTT
CASSYSGESGNTIYF
>TRBD2|TRBV2|TRBJ2-2|NA
TGTGCCAGCAGTGTAGCGGGGGGGCGTACCGGGGAGCTGTTTTTT
CASSVAGGRTGELFF
>TRBD2|TRBV4-3|TRBJ2-2|NA
TGCGCCAGCAGCCATAGGCCCAGGACTAGCGGGAGCGGGGAGCTGTTTTTT
CASSHRPRTSGSGELFF
>NA|TRBV4-1|TRBJ2-7|NA
TGCGCCAGCAGCCAAGGGGCTAGCCCTGTATACGAGCAGTACTTC
CASSQGASPVYEQYF
>NA|TRBV9|TRBJ1-1|NA
TGTGCCAGCAGCGTAGGGTGGGGCCAGGCTGAAGCTTTCTTT
CASSVGWGQAEAFF
>TRBD1|TRBV4-1|TRBJ2-5|few
TGCGCCAGCAGCCAGGCTCCCCTAGGGACAGTCGAAGAGACCCAGTACTTC
CASSQAPLGTVEETQYF
>NA|TRBV4-2|TRBJ2-1|NA
TGTGCCAGCAGCCAAGATAGGGGGAATAGATACAATGAGCAGTTCTTC
CASSQDRGNRYNEQFF
>NA|TRBV6-5|TRBJ2-1|NA
TGTGCCAGCAGCAATCGACAGGCCCATTACAATGAGCAGTTCTTC
CASSNRQAHYNEQFF
>NA|TRBV5-1|TRBJ1-1|few
TGCGCCAGCAGAGACAGCACTGAAGCTTTCTTT
CASRDSTEAFF
>TRBD2|TRBV9|TRBJ2-1|NA
TGTGCCAGCAGCTCCGGGACTAGCGGGAGTAATGAGCAGTTCTTC
CASSSGTSGSNEQFF
>NA|TRBV28|TRBJ1-4|once
TGTGCCAGCAGTTTCTCTCGGGTCCTTAATGAAAAACTGTTTTTT
CASSFSRVLNEKLFF
>NA|TRBV20-1|TRBJ1-1|NA
TGCAGTGCTACCCAGGGTACAGCTTTCTTT
CSATQGTAFF
>NA|TRBV7-9|TRBJ1-4|NA
TGTGCCAGCGGCTTAGAGCAGTTCGGCGGTGAAAAACTGTTTTTT
CASGLEQFGGEKLFF
>NA|TRBV28|TRBJ2-7|NA
TGTGCCAGCATCAAAACCCAGGGCAGGGGCGTAGGGTACTACGAGCAGTACTTC
CASIKTQGRGVGYYEQYF
>NA|TRBV7-8|TRBJ1-1|NA
TGTGCCAGCAGCTTAGGGCTTACTGCGGGCTTATTGACTGAAGCTTTCTTT
CASSLGLTAGLLTEAFF
>NA|TRBV25-1|TRBJ2-7|NA
TGTGCCAGCAGCGGAGGTCCCCGGTCAGGACCTTACGAGCAGTACTTC
CASSGGPRSGPYEQYF
>NA|TRBV7-9|TRBJ1-1|NA
TGTGCCAGCAGCACCCAGGGGACGGGCACTGAAGCTTTCTTT
CASSTQGTGTEAFF
>NA|TRBV11-2|TRBJ2-7|NA
TGTGCCAGCAGCTTATATTCAGGGATCTACGAGCAGTACTTC
CASSLYSGIYEQYF
>NA|TRBV5-1|TRBJ2-3|NA
TGCGCCAGCACCAACCCTCAGGGCCGAACGCAGTATTTT
CASTNPQGRTQYF
>TRBD1|TRBV6-5|TRBJ1-6|few
TGTGCCAGCAGTGGACAGGGAAATTCACCCCTCCACTTT
CASSGQGNSPLHF
>TRBD1|TRBV11-3|TRBJ2-3|NA
TGTGCCAGCAGCTTAGCAGGAGGGACAGGGACGCAGTATTTT
CASSLAGGTGTQYF
>NA|TRBV6-4|TRBJ2-7|NA
TGTGCCAGCAGTGTTGGCGGAGGCGCCTACGAGCAGTACTTC
CASSVGGGAYEQYF
>NA|TRBV6-4|TRBJ1-2|NA
TGTGCCAGCAGTGACGGAGAGAACTATGGCTACACCTTC
CASSDGENYGYTF
>NA|TRBV27|TRBJ2-3|NA
TGTGCCAGCAGTTTCGTAGCTACCACAGATACGCAGTATTTT
CASSFVATTDTQYF
>TRBD1|TRBV29-1|TRBJ1-4|NA
TGCAGCGCCAGCGACAGGGACGTGGAAAAACTGTTTTTT
CSASDRDVEKLFF
>NA|TRBV7-2|TRBJ2-7|NA
TGTGCCAGCAGCTTAGAAGGAATAGCGAGATCCTACGAGCAGTACTTC
CASSLEGIARSYEQYF
>TRBD2|TRBV19|TRBJ2-1|NA
TGTGCCAGCTGCGCCGTAGCGGGGACCTACAATGAGCAGTTCTTC
CASCAVAGTYNEQFF
>TRBD1|TRBV27|TRBJ1-2|NA
TGTGCCAGCAGTTTACGGACCTTCGCGGGACAGGGCACAGCATTCTATGGCTACACCTTC
CASSLRTFAGQGTAFYGYTF
>NA|TRBV9|TRBJ1-1|few
TGTGCCAGCAGCGTAGCAGGGGTGAACACTGAAGCTTTCTTT
CASSVAGVNTEAFF
>NA|TRBV7-2|TRBJ2-3|NA
TGTGCCAGCAGCTTACGCGGTTTCGTGGATACGCAGTATTTT
CASSLRGFVDTQYF
>NA|TRBV9|TRBJ1-1|NA
TGTGCCAGCAGCGTAGCGGGGGAGTCAGGCACTGAAGCTTTCTTT
CASSVAGESGTEAFF
>NA|TRBV7-8|TRBJ1-4|NA
TGTGCCAGCAGCTTATATCGGGAAAAACTGTTTTTT
CASSLYREKLFF
>NA|TRBV7-8|TRBJ1-5|NA
TGTGCCAGCTCTTATAGCAATCAGCCCCAGCATTTT
CASSYSNQPQHF
>NA|TRBV7-2|TRBJ2-6|few
TGTGCCAGCAGCGGAGGACGGCACTCTGGGGCCAACGTCCTGACTTTC
CASSGGRHSGANVLTF
>NA|TRBV28|TRBJ2-7|NA
TGTGCCAGCAGTTTCCCCGGTGCCAGGGCCACCCACGAGCAGTACTTC
CASSFPGARATHEQYF
>TRBD1|TRBV14|TRBJ1-2|NA
TGTGCCAGCAGCCAAGGAACCAGGGGGCTGGGAGGCTACACCTTC
CASSQGTRGLGGYTF